These 11 T cell receptor beta chains were sequenced from one sample in a study of human T cells and chemical hapten exposure (dated by TCRdb to about 2021). Library preparation used RACE. The sample was run on a NextSeq 500. TCRdb reanalyzed the raw reads on its own, using fastp at Q25 for trimming and MiXCR for clone calling, and kept in-frame beta chains. Identical CDR3 protein sequences are pooled into one entry, listed with their most common genes and DNA. This sample comprises about 300,000 distinct CDR3 sequences, 5% to 6.5% of them detected only once. The top ten clonotypes cover roughly 8.2% of the sample. Per the publication, the time point label means: pre-sensitization, week 0. Taken with the paper, the label for treatment or condition translates to: therapeutic diphenylcyclopropenone sensitization with weekly scalp DPC. The sequenced sample was whole blood, obtained in connection with sensitization to the hapten diphenylcyclopropenone (DPC). Every receptor here comes from a woman between 18 and 29 years old with alopecia areata. Some clones in this sample may be carry-over from other donors' samples.

This clonotype was observed a few times. Here the CDR3 reads CASRLAGKQETQYF. The CDR3 DNA follows: TGTGCCAGCAGGTTAGCGGGGAAGCAAGAGACCCAGTACTTC. This chain joins TRBV28 and TRBJ2-5, with 8 bases matching TRBD2. The V gene end was trimmed by 6 bases and the J gene end by 2 bases; junction bases not matched to a gene: 5. The CDR3 is 14 amino acids. The germline CDR1 and CDR2 sequences are MDHEN and SYDVKM.

This clonotype showed up just a few times. The chain combines TRBV6-1 with TRBJ1-5, with D perhaps TRBD1 (6 bases). This CDR3 has 15 residues. The V end was cut by 7 bases, the J end by 5 bases, with 18 bases between. In germline, CDR1 is MNHNS, CDR2 SASEGT. The CDR3 spells CASTSWGLGDQPQHF. The CDR3 DNA sequence: TGTGCCAGCACCAGTTGGGGGCTAGGCGATCAGCCCCAGCATTTT.

The gene calls are TRBV7-9 and TRBJ2-3; 10 nucleotides line up with TRBD2. CDR1 SEHNR and CDR2 FQNEAQ come from the germline V gene (reference sequence). V trimming: 5 bases; J trimming: 0 bases; junction bases outside the gene matches: 11. This CDR3 is built from 18 residues. CDR3: CASSRRLAGESSTDTQYF. DNA for the CDR3: TGTGCCAGCAGCAGACGTCTAGCGGGGGAGTCAAGCACAGATACGCAGTATTTT.

About this clonotype itself: This may stem from a read error, because a much larger clone lies one nucleotide away. This sequence joins TRBV12-3 or TRBV12-4 and TRBJ1-4; TRBD1 might be the D (5 bases). The CDR3 is made up of 14 amino acids. In DNA form, the CDR3 reads TGTGACAGCAGTCTCCGGGACGGGAATGAAAAACTGTTTTTT. This encodes CDSSLRDGNEKLFF.

V and J are TRBV5-1 and TRBJ2-3; D unclear. V was clipped by 2 bases and J by 2 bases, with 9 bases between them. This CDR3 is 14 amino acids long. Looked up from germline, CDR1 is SGHRS and CDR2 is YFSETQ. The CDR3 spells CASSFMGFTDTQYF. The CDR3 DNA sequence: TGCGCCAGCAGCTTTATGGGGTTCACAGATACGCAGTATTTT.

This clonotype has at least ten counts. The V call is TRBV7-9, the J call TRBJ1-1; TRBD1 agrees at 8 bases. Germline lookup yields CDR1 SEHNR and CDR2 FQNEAQ (reference sequence). V lost 5 bases, J lost 1 base, and 6 bases stayed unmatched. This CDR3 has 15 residues. DNA for the CDR3: TGTGCCAGCAGCCCTCCCGGGACAGGGAACACTGAAGCTTTCTTT. Amino acid sequence: CASSPPGTGNTEAFF.

The V gene is TRBV6-5, the J gene TRBJ2-5, with unresolved D. This CDR3 region has 13 residues. The ends were cut back, 4 bases at V and 4 bases at J, with 10 bases in the middle. Per the germline V gene, CDR1 is MNHEY and CDR2 is SVGAGI. For the CDR3, the DNA is TGTGCCAGCAGTTCCATTGATGGAGAGACCCAGTACTTC. It translates to CASSSIDGETQYF.

This clonotype turned up a few times. This chain uses TRBV5-6 with TRBJ2-5, with TRBD1 matching over 8 bases. CDR3 size: 14 residues. V gave up 4 bases and J gave up 3 bases; unmatched junction bases: 5. Germline-derived CDR1 and CDR2 are SGHDT and YYEEEE. As DNA, the CDR3 is TGTGCCAGCAGCCCTCTGACAGGGGAAGAGACCCAGTACTTC. It encodes CASSPLTGEETQYF.

This clonotype was detected a few times. V usage is TRBV12-3 or TRBV12-4 and J usage is TRBJ2-7; TRBD2 aligns across 9 bases. The J segment lost 2 bases and the V segment lost 2 bases, leaving 4 bases of the junction unmatched. The CDR3 totals 15 residues. Here the CDR3 DNA reads TGTGCCAGCAGTTTACGACTAGCGGTGCCCTACGAGCAGTACTTC. It translates to CASSLRLAVPYEQYF.

A few counts support this clonotype. The chain joins TRBV27 to TRBJ2-5, with 7 bases that match TRBD2. CDR1 MNHEY and CDR2 SMNVEV come from the germline V gene (reference sequence). V lost 7 bases to trimming and J lost 1 base; unmatched junction nucleotides: 9. The CDR3 runs to 15 residues. This CDR3 reads CASTLNLAVQETQYF. The CDR3 nucleotides are TGTGCCAGCACCCTCAACCTAGCGGTCCAAGAGACCCAGTACTTC.

This clonotype was detected a few times. This chain connects TRBV6-5 to TRBJ1-1; tentative D call: TRBD1 (5 bases). V was trimmed by 6 bases and J by 4 bases, leaving 12 bases between them. The germline CDR1 and CDR2 sequences are MNHEY and SVGAGI. The CDR3 loop spans 13 amino acids. The DNA for the CDR3 is TGTGCCAGCAGCCGAACGAGGGGCACTGAAGCTTTCTTT. Translation gives CASSRTRGTEAFF.